These T cell receptor beta chains were read from a single sample in a study of blood T cell repertoires in COVID-19. Generated by immunoSEQ multiplex PCR, the TCRdb table keeps only in-frame clones and is missing some. This sample has 140,000 or so clones; 85% occur once, and the top ten carry around 3.2%. The sequencing input was peripheral blood. All receptors come from a man aged 45-65 years with acute or convalescent COVID-19. The CDR3 runs from the conserved cysteine through the conserved F or W. A D gene is named only where the DNA matches it firmly. Clone size is shown for a subset of rows, as once, few, many or a class of expanded clone.

d_call: TRBD1
j_call: TRBJ2-5
clone_size: -
v_call: TRBV7-8
cdr3_nt: TGTGCCAGCAGCTTAGCCAGGGGGCGGAAGACCCAGTACTTC
cdr3_aa: CASSLARGRKTQYF

d_call: TRBD1
j_call: TRBJ1-4
clone_size: -
v_call: TRBV5-5
cdr3_nt: TGTGCCAGCAGCTTGACAGGGGGCGGTGATGAAAAACTGTTTTTT
cdr3_aa: CASSLTGGGDEKLFF

d_call: -
j_call: TRBJ2-7
clone_size: -
v_call: TRBV3-1/TRBV3-2
cdr3_nt: TGTGCCAGCAGCCAAAGGGGATACCTCTCCTACGAGCAGTACTTC
cdr3_aa: CASSQRGYLSYEQYF

d_call: -
j_call: TRBJ1-1
clone_size: -
v_call: TRBV27
cdr3_nt: TGTGCCAGCAGGAACCGAGGGGGGGTATGGGCCGAAGCTTTCTTT
cdr3_aa: CASRNRGGVWAEAFF

d_call: TRBD1
j_call: TRBJ2-1
clone_size: -
v_call: TRBV19
cdr3_nt: TGTGCCAGTACGAGGGGGCAAGGGACGTCGGTCAGGAATGAGCAGTTCTTC
cdr3_aa: CASTRGQGTSVRNEQFF

d_call: -
j_call: TRBJ1-3
clone_size: -
v_call: TRBV9
cdr3_nt: TGTGCCAGCAGCGTACTGCCAGGCTCTGGAAACACCATATATTTT
cdr3_aa: CASSVLPGSGNTIYF

d_call: TRBD2
j_call: TRBJ2-6
clone_size: -
v_call: TRBV4-2
cdr3_nt: TGTGCCAGCAGCCAGCAGTTGGGCATCGCGGGGGGGCGCTCTGGGGCCAACGTCCTGACTTTC
cdr3_aa: CASSQQLGIAGGRSGANVLTF

d_call: TRBD1
j_call: TRBJ2-3
clone_size: -
v_call: TRBV5-4
cdr3_nt: TGTGCCAGCAGCCCACGACAGGGGAGGACAGATACGCAGTATTTT
cdr3_aa: CASSPRQGRTDTQYF

d_call: -
j_call: TRBJ1-1
clone_size: -
v_call: TRBV2
cdr3_nt: TGTGCCAGTCTTCTGACTGGGAGAGCTTTCTTT
cdr3_aa: CASLLTGRAFF

d_call: -
j_call: TRBJ1-1
clone_size: -
v_call: TRBV6-5
cdr3_nt: TGTGCCAGCAGCCAGTTCGGGACACTTAACACTGAAGCTTTCTTT
cdr3_aa: CASSQFGTLNTEAFF

d_call: -
j_call: TRBJ1-4
clone_size: -
v_call: TRBV19
cdr3_nt: TGTGCCAGTAGTATAGTTAGCAGTCCTAATGAAAAACTGTTTTTT
cdr3_aa: CASSIVSSPNEKLFF

d_call: -
j_call: TRBJ1-2
clone_size: once
v_call: TRBV18
cdr3_nt: TGTGCCAGCTCACCAAGCAAACAGAACTATGGCTACACCTTC
cdr3_aa: CASSPSKQNYGYTF

d_call: -
j_call: TRBJ2-7
clone_size: -
v_call: TRBV18
cdr3_nt: TGTGCCAGCTCACCGGGGGACGGGAGCCATTACGAGCAGTACTTC
cdr3_aa: CASSPGDGSHYEQYF

d_call: -
j_call: TRBJ2-4
clone_size: -
v_call: TRBV7-9
cdr3_nt: TGTGCCAGCAGCTTGGCGGGATGGGACATTCAGTACTTC
cdr3_aa: CASSLAGWDIQYF

d_call: -
j_call: TRBJ1-2
clone_size: -
v_call: TRBV5-1
cdr3_nt: TGCGCCAGCAGCTTACAGGGTAGGAATGGCTACACCTTC
cdr3_aa: CASSLQGRNGYTF

d_call: TRBD2
j_call: TRBJ2-6
clone_size: -
v_call: TRBV3-1/TRBV3-2
cdr3_nt: TGTGCCAGCAGCCAACTAGCGGGTCTATCTGGGGCCAACGTCCTGACTTTC
cdr3_aa: CASSQLAGLSGANVLTF

d_call: -
j_call: TRBJ1-2
clone_size: -
v_call: TRBV3-1/TRBV3-2
cdr3_nt: TGTGCCAGCAGCCGCTCTAAGGGAGGGTATGGCTACACCTTC
cdr3_aa: CASSRSKGGYGYTF

d_call: -
j_call: TRBJ2-7
clone_size: -
v_call: TRBV5-1
cdr3_nt: TGCGCCAGCAGGTTATCGGAGAGGGGGACCTACGAGCAGTACTTC
cdr3_aa: CASRLSERGTYEQYF

d_call: TRBD1
j_call: TRBJ2-2
clone_size: -
v_call: TRBV3-1/TRBV3-2
cdr3_nt: TGTGCCAGCAGCCAAGGGGGGACAGGGAACACCGGGGAGCTGTTTTTT
cdr3_aa: CASSQGGTGNTGELFF

d_call: -
j_call: TRBJ1-2
clone_size: once
v_call: TRBV6-5
cdr3_nt: TGTGCCACCAGTCTGGAGGGTCGTGGCTACACCTTC
cdr3_aa: CATSLEGRGYTF

d_call: -
j_call: TRBJ2-7
clone_size: -
v_call: TRBV19
cdr3_nt: TGTGCCAGTAGTCCCAGGGGCCTCGGGTACGAGCAGTACTTC
cdr3_aa: CASSPRGLGYEQYF

d_call: TRBD2
j_call: TRBJ2-1
clone_size: -
v_call: TRBV10-3
cdr3_nt: TGTGCCATCAGCGGGAGGGGGAGGGACAATGAGCAGTTCTTC
cdr3_aa: CAISGRGRDNEQFF

d_call: -
j_call: TRBJ1-3
clone_size: -
v_call: TRBV10-1
cdr3_nt: TGCGCCAGCAGCGGGACAATCTCTGGAAACACCATATATTTT
cdr3_aa: CASSGTISGNTIYF

d_call: -
j_call: TRBJ1-4
clone_size: -
v_call: TRBV5-1
cdr3_nt: TGCGCCAGCAGCTTGGGTTCAGGGAAGGCGAATGAAAAACTGTTTTTT
cdr3_aa: CASSLGSGKANEKLFF

d_call: -
j_call: TRBJ2-1
clone_size: few
v_call: TRBV11-3
cdr3_nt: TGTGCCAGCAGCTTCTTCAGGGGGGTTTACAATGAGCAGTTCTTC
cdr3_aa: CASSFFRGVYNEQFF

d_call: TRBD1
j_call: TRBJ1-2
clone_size: -
v_call: TRBV4-2
cdr3_nt: TGTGCCAGCAGCCTTTGGACAGGGGGTAGCTATGGCTACACCTTC
cdr3_aa: CASSLWTGGSYGYTF

d_call: TRBD1
j_call: TRBJ2-7
clone_size: -
v_call: TRBV5-1
cdr3_nt: TGCGCCAGCAGCCCAGGGGACAGTTACTACGAGCAGTACTTC
cdr3_aa: CASSPGDSYYEQYF

d_call: TRBD1
j_call: TRBJ1-1
clone_size: -
v_call: TRBV18
cdr3_nt: TGTGCCAGCTCACCGCGGGACAGTCTTGAAGCTTTCTTT
cdr3_aa: CASSPRDSLEAFF

d_call: TRBD1
j_call: TRBJ1-5
clone_size: -
v_call: TRBV2
cdr3_nt: TGTGCCAGCAGTGAAGTTAGGACAGGACATTTTAATCAGCCCCAGCATTTT
cdr3_aa: CASSEVRTGHFNQPQHF

d_call: -
j_call: TRBJ1-2
clone_size: once
v_call: TRBV7-9
cdr3_nt: TGTGCCAGCAGCTTAGATCAGGGGAAAGCTAACTATGGCTACACCTTC
cdr3_aa: CASSLDQGKANYGYTF

d_call: TRBD1
j_call: TRBJ2-5
clone_size: -
v_call: TRBV11-1
cdr3_nt: TGTGCCAGCAGCTTGATTCAGGGGGCCGTTGGGACCCAGTACTTC
cdr3_aa: CASSLIQGAVGTQYF

d_call: TRBD1
j_call: TRBJ2-2
clone_size: -
v_call: TRBV19
cdr3_nt: TGTGCCAGTAGTATGAGGGACAGGGTGGACACCGGGGAGCTGTTTTTT
cdr3_aa: CASSMRDRVDTGELFF

d_call: -
j_call: TRBJ1-5
clone_size: -
v_call: TRBV16
cdr3_nt: TGTGCCAGCAGCCAAGGACAGTCTAGGGGCAATCAGCCCCAGCATTTT
cdr3_aa: CASSQGQSRGNQPQHF

d_call: -
j_call: TRBJ1-5
clone_size: -
v_call: TRBV27
cdr3_nt: TGTGCCACCGGGGTCAGGCTTCATCAGCCCCAGCATTTT
cdr3_aa: CATGVRLHQPQHF

d_call: -
j_call: TRBJ1-2
clone_size: once
v_call: TRBV5-4
cdr3_nt: TGTGCCAGCAGCTTGGATGCGGGCTACACCTTC
cdr3_aa: CASSLDAGYTF

d_call: -
j_call: TRBJ1-2
clone_size: once
v_call: TRBV3-1/TRBV3-2
cdr3_nt: TGTGCCAGCAGCCCCACAGGGTTTGCCTATGGCTACACCTTC
cdr3_aa: CASSPTGFAYGYTF

d_call: -
j_call: TRBJ1-6
clone_size: few
v_call: TRBV29-1
cdr3_nt: TGCAGCGTCCAACAGGGCCCCTATAATTCACCCCTCCACTTT
cdr3_aa: CSVQQGPYNSPLHF

d_call: -
j_call: TRBJ1-6
clone_size: -
v_call: TRBV4-1
cdr3_nt: TGCGCCAGCAGCCAAGTCCCGCCATACAGACTCCACTTT
cdr3_aa: CASSQVPPYRLHF

d_call: -
j_call: TRBJ1-1
clone_size: -
v_call: TRBV13
cdr3_nt: TGTGCCAGCAGCTTCTCCCAGATGAACACTGAAGCTTTCTTT
cdr3_aa: CASSFSQMNTEAFF

d_call: TRBD2
j_call: TRBJ2-5
clone_size: -
v_call: TRBV27
cdr3_nt: TGTGCCAGCGGCGCCCGGAGCGGGAGGGTAACTGAGACCCAGTACTTC
cdr3_aa: CASGARSGRVTETQYF

d_call: -
j_call: TRBJ2-3
clone_size: -
v_call: TRBV19
cdr3_nt: TGTGCCAGTAGTCGCTGGGGGGGGGCCGCGGATACGCAGTATTTT
cdr3_aa: CASSRWGGAADTQYF

d_call: TRBD2
j_call: TRBJ2-1
clone_size: -
v_call: TRBV24-1
cdr3_nt: TGTGCCACCAGTGGACTAGCGATGGGTGAGCAGTTCTTC
cdr3_aa: CATSGLAMGEQFF

d_call: -
j_call: TRBJ1-1
clone_size: -
v_call: TRBV18
cdr3_nt: TGTGCCAGCTCTCCAGGACGGGGGAGAGAAACTGAAGCTTTCTTT
cdr3_aa: CASSPGRGRETEAFF

d_call: -
j_call: TRBJ2-1
clone_size: -
v_call: TRBV19
cdr3_nt: TGTGCCAGTAGTATCCAGGCGGGATGGAGCTCCTACAATGAGCAGTTCTTC
cdr3_aa: CASSIQAGWSSYNEQFF

d_call: TRBD1
j_call: TRBJ1-5
clone_size: -
v_call: TRBV13
cdr3_nt: TGTGCCAGCAGAAGAACAGGGGACGGCAATCAGCCCCAGCATTTT
cdr3_aa: CASRRTGDGNQPQHF

d_call: -
j_call: TRBJ1-1
clone_size: -
v_call: TRBV5-5
cdr3_nt: TGTGCCAGCAGCTTGAGGACACCCAACACTGAAGCTTTCTTT
cdr3_aa: CASSLRTPNTEAFF

d_call: -
j_call: TRBJ1-1
clone_size: few
v_call: TRBV5-4
cdr3_nt: TGTGCCAGCAGCTTGCAGTTCCAGGGGGAAGCTTTCTTT
cdr3_aa: CASSLQFQGEAFF

d_call: TRBD2
j_call: TRBJ2-7
clone_size: once
v_call: TRBV4-1
cdr3_nt: TGCGCCAGCAGCCAAGGTTCGGCTAGCGGATACGAGCAGTACTTC
cdr3_aa: CASSQGSASGYEQYF

d_call: -
j_call: TRBJ1-4
clone_size: -
v_call: TRBV30
cdr3_nt: TGTGCCTGGAGTGTACACAGCAATAATGAAAAACTGTTTTTT
cdr3_aa: CAWSVHSNNEKLFF

d_call: -
j_call: TRBJ2-7
clone_size: -
v_call: TRBV11-2
cdr3_nt: TGTGCCAGCAGCTCACAGCTCGAGCAGTACTTC
cdr3_aa: CASSSQLEQYF

d_call: -
j_call: TRBJ2-7
clone_size: -
v_call: TRBV5-4
cdr3_nt: TGTGCCAGCAGCTTGGTACAGGGAGGGTGGTACGAGCAGTACTTC
cdr3_aa: CASSLVQGGWYEQYF

d_call: -
j_call: TRBJ1-1
clone_size: once
v_call: TRBV6-5
cdr3_nt: TGTGCCAGCAGGATCAGGGGCGTGAACACTGAAGCTTTCTTT
cdr3_aa: CASRIRGVNTEAFF

d_call: -
j_call: TRBJ1-1
clone_size: -
v_call: TRBV5-1
cdr3_nt: TGCGCCAGCAGCCAATTAGGCCGGGTGTTCGAAGCTTTCTTT
cdr3_aa: CASSQLGRVFEAFF

d_call: -
j_call: TRBJ1-1
clone_size: -
v_call: TRBV2
cdr3_nt: TGTGCCAGTGGTACAGGGATTGGTGTGACTGAAGCTTTCTTT
cdr3_aa: CASGTGIGVTEAFF

d_call: -
j_call: TRBJ2-1
clone_size: -
v_call: TRBV11-2
cdr3_nt: TGTGCCAGCAGCTCGACAGTCCCCTTCTACAATGAGCAGTTCTTC
cdr3_aa: CASSSTVPFYNEQFF

d_call: -
j_call: TRBJ1-1
clone_size: -
v_call: TRBV6-5
cdr3_nt: TGTGCCAGCAGTTACGAGGGAGGAAGTACTGAAGCTTTCTTT
cdr3_aa: CASSYEGGSTEAFF